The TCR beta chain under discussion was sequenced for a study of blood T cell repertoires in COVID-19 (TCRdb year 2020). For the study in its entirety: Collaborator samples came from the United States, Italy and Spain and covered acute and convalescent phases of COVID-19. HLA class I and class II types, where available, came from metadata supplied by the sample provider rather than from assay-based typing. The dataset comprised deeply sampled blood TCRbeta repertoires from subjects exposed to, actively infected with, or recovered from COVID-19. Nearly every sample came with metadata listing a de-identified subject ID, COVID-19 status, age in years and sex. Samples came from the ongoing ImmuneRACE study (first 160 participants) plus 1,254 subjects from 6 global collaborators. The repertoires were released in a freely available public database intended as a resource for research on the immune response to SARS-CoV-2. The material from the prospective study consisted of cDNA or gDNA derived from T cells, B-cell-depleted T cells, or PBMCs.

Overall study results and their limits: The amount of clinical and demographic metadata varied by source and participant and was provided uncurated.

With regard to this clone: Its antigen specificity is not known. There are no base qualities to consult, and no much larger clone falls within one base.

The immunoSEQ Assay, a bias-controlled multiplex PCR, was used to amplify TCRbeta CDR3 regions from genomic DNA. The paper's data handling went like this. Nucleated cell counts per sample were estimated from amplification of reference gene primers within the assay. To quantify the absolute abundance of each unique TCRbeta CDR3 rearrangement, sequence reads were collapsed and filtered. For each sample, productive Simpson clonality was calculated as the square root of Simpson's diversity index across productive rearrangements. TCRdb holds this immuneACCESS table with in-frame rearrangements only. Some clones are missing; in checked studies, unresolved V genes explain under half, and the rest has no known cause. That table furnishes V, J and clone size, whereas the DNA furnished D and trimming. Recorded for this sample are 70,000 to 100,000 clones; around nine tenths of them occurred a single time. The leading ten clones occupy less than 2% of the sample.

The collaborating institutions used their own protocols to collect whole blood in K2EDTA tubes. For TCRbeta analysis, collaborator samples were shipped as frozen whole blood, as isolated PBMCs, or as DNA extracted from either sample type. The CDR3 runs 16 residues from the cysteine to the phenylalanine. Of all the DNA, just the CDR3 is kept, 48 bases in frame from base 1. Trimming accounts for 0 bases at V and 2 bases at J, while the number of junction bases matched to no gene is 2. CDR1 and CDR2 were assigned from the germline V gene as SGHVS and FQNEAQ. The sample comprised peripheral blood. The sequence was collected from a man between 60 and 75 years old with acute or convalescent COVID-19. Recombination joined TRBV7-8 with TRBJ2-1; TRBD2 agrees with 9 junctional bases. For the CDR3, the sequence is CASSLAGLAAYNEQFF. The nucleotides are TGTGCCAGCAGCTTAGCGGGACTAGCAGCCTACAATGAGCAGTTCTTC.